This paragraph reports one T cell receptor (beta chain). With 2 bases clipped from V and 0 bases from J, the junction kept 11 bases outside the gene matches. The germline V gene encodes CDR1 SGHTA and CDR2 FQGNSA. The length of the CDR3 is 19 residues. The sample belongs to a study of blood T cell repertoires in COVID-19. Authors' methods: Reference gene primer amplification yielded estimated nucleated cell counts. Using immunoSEQ multiplex PCR, the repertoire was profiled, and TCRdb retains in-frame clones only, with some absent. The V and J calls and clone size were taken over from that table, and D and trimming were inferred from the DNA. The repertoire holds around 700,000 clones, with about nine tenths as singletons.

The source is a woman aged 18-30 years with acute or convalescent COVID-19. The chain recombines TRBV7-2 with TRBJ2-3; TRBD2 aligns across 10 bases. The sequencing input was peripheral blood. The CDR3 coding sequence is TGTGCCAGCAGCTTAAGAGGAGCTAGCGGGGGCACTAGCACAGATACGCAGTATTTT. Translating gives CASSLRGASGGTSTDTQYF.